Listed below are T cell receptor beta chains from one sample, sequenced in a study of T cell repertoires in cytomegalovirus infection. TCRdb analysed the reads with MiXCR anew, one entry per CDR3 protein. Of under 600,000 distinct CDR3 sequences in the sample, 16% are singletons; the top ten hold more than 20%. Sequenced material: CD8+ T cells from PBMCs. The receptors stem from a human donor in good health (CMV status not recorded). Some clones in this sample may be carry-over from other donors' samples. Both conserved end residues are trimmed from each CDR3.

>TRBV7-9|TRBJ2-1
ASSSSGGRIEQF
>TRBV14|TRBJ2-7
ASSQEGTATYEQY
>TRBV20-1|TRBJ2-7
SARDRGRVGSYEQY
>TRBV7-8|TRBJ2-3
ASSAGGGGASDTQY
>TRBV19|TRBJ1-1
ASNDPNTEAF
>TRBV4-1|TRBJ2-3
ASSPRLGLAGADTQY
>TRBV18|TRBJ2-2
ASSPPAVAGIGARATGELF
>TRBV2|TRBJ2-3
ASREDFASTDTQY
>TRBV29-1|TRBJ2-5
SVGGREETQY
>TRBV7-2|TRBJ2-5
ASSFPLAGVGETQY
>TRBV6-2/TRBV6-3|TRBJ2-7
ASSPGLHYEQY
>TRBV20-1|TRBJ1-1
SALYSRIRTTEAF
>TRBV5-4|TRBJ2-1
ASSLPGRASSYNEQF
>TRBV27|TRBJ2-7
ASSLSGTGAYEQY
>TRBV27|TRBJ1-2
ASSLPDGSGYT
>TRBV2|TRBJ2-3
ASSGEGWATDTQY
>TRBV27|TRBJ1-1
ASRRNTEAF
>TRBV19|TRBJ2-7
ASSIATGDPYEQY
>TRBV20-1|TRBJ2-3
SAPGGDTQY
>TRBV5-6|TRBJ2-4
ASSLNIVDLAKNIQY
>TRBV7-9|TRBJ1-2
ASRPDRGGRYT
>TRBV12-5|TRBJ1-4
ASGLVVLNSKATNEKLF
>TRBV12-3/TRBV12-4|TRBJ1-2
ASSLPGNGYT
>TRBV4-1|TRBJ1-4
ASSRRQGGSNNEKLF
>TRBV7-9|TRBJ2-3
ASSQGVLAGGPLTDTQY
>TRBV27|TRBJ1-2
ASSFSAGDRGYGYT
>TRBV5-1|TRBJ2-7
ASSKGQPPPYEQY
>TRBV5-8|TRBJ2-2
ASSQDGKGTGELF
>TRBV7-9|TRBJ1-1
ASSLVQGATEAF
>TRBV7-6|TRBJ1-1
ASSLARGAYLAGTTLPEAF
>TRBV27|TRBJ2-7
ASSLSGGSESYEQY
>TRBV27|TRBJ2-1
ASSPPGGYEQF
>TRBV6-2/TRBV6-3|TRBJ2-7
ASSYSFRDTSRYEQY
>TRBV4-1|TRBJ2-7
ASSQGSSGSSYEQY
>TRBV6-1|TRBJ2-7
ASSESGSEQY
>TRBV6-5|TRBJ1-1
ASSFGQGYTEAF
>TRBV5-5|TRBJ2-1
ASSFPSGGLSGYNEQF
>TRBV6-1|TRBJ2-7
ASSTPGNSYEQY
>TRBV7-9|TRBJ2-1
ASSPRYNEQF
>TRBV27|TRBJ1-1
ASSATGGFAF
>TRBV15|TRBJ2-1
ATSRDRAIQGAGEQF
>TRBV6-1|TRBJ2-3
ASTGYDGHTDTQY